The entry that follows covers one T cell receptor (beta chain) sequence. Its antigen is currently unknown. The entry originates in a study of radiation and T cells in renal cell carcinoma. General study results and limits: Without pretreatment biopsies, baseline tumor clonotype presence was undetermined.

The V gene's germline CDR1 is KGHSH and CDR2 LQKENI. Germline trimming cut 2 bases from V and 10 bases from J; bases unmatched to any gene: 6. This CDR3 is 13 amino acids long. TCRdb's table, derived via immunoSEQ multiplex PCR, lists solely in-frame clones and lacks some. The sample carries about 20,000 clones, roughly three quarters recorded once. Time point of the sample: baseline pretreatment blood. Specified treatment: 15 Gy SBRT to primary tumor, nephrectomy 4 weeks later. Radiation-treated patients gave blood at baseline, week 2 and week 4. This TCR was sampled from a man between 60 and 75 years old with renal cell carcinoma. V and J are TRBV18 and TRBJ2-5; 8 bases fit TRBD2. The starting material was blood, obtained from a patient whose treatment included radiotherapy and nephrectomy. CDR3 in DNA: TGTGCCAGCTCACCATCAGCCGGGGGGGGCCAGTACTTC. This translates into CASSPSAGGGQYF.